The 11 T cell receptor beta chains listed next were all sequenced from one sample in a study of memory CD4+ T cells and cytomegalovirus serostatus. The method was immunoSEQ multiplex PCR; TCRdb's version includes in-frame clones alone and lacks a portion of them. This sample has 40,000 to 45,000 clones, with less than 85% found just once. The sort gate was single viable CD3+CD4+CD8-CD45RO+ cells for memory CD4+ T cells. Sample: memory CD4+ T cells from blood. These receptors all come from an adult in good health and CMV-seronegative.

The genes are TRBV9 and TRBJ1-1; no clear D. CDR1 and CDR2 (germline): SGDLS, YYNGEE. The CDR3 covers 13 residues. The V gene lost 0 bases and the J gene lost 0 bases, with 3 bases spanning the gap. CDR3: CASSVDMNTEAFF. The CDR3 DNA reads as TGTGCCAGCAGCGTAGATATGAACACTGAAGCTTTCTTT.

This chain uses TRBV12-5 with TRBJ2-1; D not certain. In germline, CDR1 is LGHNT, CDR2 FRNRAP. CDR3 size: 16 residues. Trimming removed 1 base at V and 6 bases at J, with 16 bases between. The DNA of the CDR3 is TGTGCTAGTGGTTTGGGACTCCCTTTGGCAGGCAATGAGCAGTTCTTC. It encodes CASGLGLPLAGNEQFF.

The genes are TRBV9 and TRBJ1-2; weak D call: TRBD1 (6 bases). The CDR3 extends over 14 amino acids. Per germline, CDR1 SGDLS and CDR2 YYNGEE. The V gene lost 3 bases and the J gene lost 5 bases, with 14 bases spanning the gap. The CDR3 loop is CASSETWTAYGYTF. CDR3 DNA: TGTGCCAGCAGCGAAACTTGGACAGCTTATGGCTACACCTTC.

V is TRBV6-5 and J is TRBJ1-3; perhaps TRBD1 as D (5 bases). The V end was cut by 6 bases, the J end by 3 bases, with 9 bases between. The CDR3 contains 13 residues. The germline V gene has CDR1 MNHEY and CDR2 SVGAGI. CDR3 nucleotide sequence: TGTGCCAGCAGCAGACAGAGTGGAAACACCATATATTTT. It yields the protein CASSRQSGNTIYF.

The V call is TRBV11-3, the J call TRBJ2-1; 8 nucleotides align to TRBD1. Germline values: CDR1 SGHNT, CDR2 YENEEA. Trimming took 6 bases from V and 0 from J; bases not matched to a gene: 4. The CDR3 length is 15 residues. The CDR3 is CASRRQGSSYNEQFF. CDR3 sequence (DNA): TGTGCCAGCAGGCGACAGGGGAGCTCCTACAATGAGCAGTTCTTC.

The CDR3 DNA sequence: TGCGCCAGCAGCATGCCGGGACAGCAAGAGACCCAGTACTTC. Its protein product is CASSMPGQQETQYF. The V and J genes are TRBV5-1 and TRBJ2-5; TRBD1 agrees at 7 bases. V trimming: 4 bases; J trimming: 2 bases; junction bases outside the gene matches: 5. Per the germline V gene, CDR1 is SGHRS and CDR2 is YFSETQ. The CDR3 is made up of 14 amino acids.

J is TRBJ1-1 and V is TRBV7-9, with TRBD1 identical over 9 bases. V trimming: 8 bases; J trimming: 7 bases; junction bases outside the gene matches: 8. CDR3 length: 13 amino acids. Germline V lookup: CDR1 SEHNR, CDR2 FQNEAQ (reference sequence). The CDR3 is CASENRGPGEAFF. In DNA, the CDR3 is TGTGCCAGCGAAAACAGGGGGCCAGGTGAAGCTTTCTTT.

V usage is TRBV5-4 and J usage is TRBJ2-1; 11 bases line up with TRBD2. With V trimmed by 5 bases and J by 7 bases, 11 bases remained unmatched. Germline CDR1 is SGHNT and CDR2 is YYREEE (reference sequence). The CDR3 is made up of 16 amino acids. Here the CDR3 reads CASSVDTSGGPNEQFF. The CDR3, as DNA: TGTGCCAGCAGTGTTGATACTAGCGGGGGCCCGAATGAGCAGTTCTTC.

The chain couples TRBV28 to TRBJ1-2; tentative D call: TRBD1 (5 bases). The CDR3 spans 14 residues. Trimming stripped 3 bases from V and 4 bases from J, with 12 bases between. Germline CDR1 reads MDHEN; CDR2 reads SYDVKM. CDR3 DNA: TGTGCCAGCAGTTTCCGGGACGTCACCTATGGCTACACCTTC. Protein: CASSFRDVTYGYTF.

The rearrangement links TRBV4-2 to TRBJ2-3, with 7 positions matching TRBD2. Germline assignment: CDR1 LGHNA and CDR2 YNFKEQ. This CDR3 comprises 13 residues. J was trimmed by 4 bases and V by 4 bases; bases with no gene match: 2. The CDR3 region has the DNA TGTGCCAGCAGCCCGACTAGCTCAGATACGCAGTATTTT. This encodes CASSPTSSDTQYF.

This chain joins TRBV7-9 and TRBJ1-1; D not resolved. Germline CDR1 reads SEHNR; CDR2 reads FQNEAQ (reference sequence). The length of the CDR3 is 11 residues. V shed 5 bases and J shed 4 bases, with 5 bases lying between them. CDR3 residues: CASSPPTEAFF. CDR3 nucleotides: TGTGCCAGCAGCCCGCCCACTGAAGCTTTCTTT.